The 2 T cell receptor beta chains below were found in one sample sequenced in a study of vaccination and CD4 T cells after COVID-19. Sequencing of cultured CD4+ T cell DNA used the Oncomine TCR Beta short-read assay. TCRdb recomputed calls from the PCR reads with MiXCR, one row per CDR3 protein. The sample holds 15,000 to 20,000 distinct CDR3 sequences, over 45% seen once. For these TCRs, the target antigens are not known. Treatment here: approximately nine-day PBMC culture with coronavirus spike peptide pools or control peptides (ViraFEST assay). What was sequenced was CD4+ T cells from blood, cultured in vitro. The source of these receptors is a human donor who had recovered from COVID-19.

The chain has TRBV9 and TRBJ2-1; no clear D gene. Germline V gene sequence: CDR1 SGDLS, CDR2 YYNGEE. This CDR3 region has 17 residues. V was cut by 0 bases and J by 6 bases, with 19 bases left in between. The CDR3 DNA follows: TGTGCCAGCAGCGTAGGATCCACGGAGTTAGGTGTCAATGAGCAGTTCTTC. Protein product: CASSVGSTELGVNEQFF.

This clonotype has more than one count but fewer than ten. V is TRBV7-9 and J is TRBJ1-3; no clear D. The CDR3 length is 17 residues. V was cut by 1 base and J by 0 bases, with 13 bases left in between. Germline-derived CDR1 and CDR2 are SEHNR and FQNEAQ (reference sequence). In nucleotides, the CDR3 is TGTGCCAGCAGCTTAGGTCGCCGGGCAGACTCTGGAAACACCATATATTTT. This encodes CASSLGRRADSGNTIYF.